This TCR beta chain appears in the sequencing data of a study of cytomegalovirus exposure and HLA in healthy donors. The study's findings and limits: More clonal expansion characterized HLA-associated TCR beta chains than equally common others in a later analysis.

A multiplex PCR was run with 60 Vbeta primers and 13 Jbeta primers. Assay: immunoSEQ multiplex PCR; the TCRdb copy retains only in-frame clones and omits some. The repertoire consists of fewer than 100,000 clones, with under 80% occurring once and the leading ten covering 2%. Looked up from germline, CDR1 is ENHRY and CDR2 is SYGVKD. This CDR3 contains 18 residues. The J segment lost 0 bases and the V segment lost 3 bases, leaving 8 bases of the junction unmatched. About this clone: What it recognizes is unknown.

The sample was PBMCs. The chain couples TRBV10-3 to TRBJ2-3; TRBD2 aligns across 11 bases. This TCR derives from a man between 35 and 55 years old in good health and CMV-seronegative. This chain's CDR3 is CAISDRTSGYYSTDTQYF. For the CDR3, the DNA is TGTGCCATCAGTGACAGGACTAGCGGGTACTATAGCACAGATACGCAGTATTTT.